The T cell receptor beta chain under discussion was sequenced for a study of CD8 T cells in Susac syndrome. V lost 3 bases, J lost 6 bases, and 9 bases lay in between. From germline, CDR1 is LGHDT and CDR2 YNNKEL (reference sequence). CDR3 size: 13 residues. Random hexamers primed reverse transcription of about 0.45 to 1 ug RNA. TCRdb reanalysed the immunoSEQ multiplex PCR reads using MiXCR and keeps one entry per CDR3 protein. Found here are about 160,000 distinct CDR3 sequences, around 94% of them singletons; the top ten hold almost 0.095%. The chain uses TRBV3-1 and TRBJ1-5; D possibly corresponds to TRBD1 (6 bases). The source is a human donor with multiple sclerosis. Sequenced material: CD4+ T cells from PBMCs. The CDR3 bases are TGTGCCAGCAGCCAGCAGGGGACTCAGCCCCAGCATTTT. This gives the protein CASSQQGTQPQHF. Drawing the rest from reference TRBV3-1 and TRBJ1-5, the complete variable domain is DTAVSQTPKYLVTQMGNDKSIKCEQNLGHDTMYWYKQDSKKFLKIMFSYNNKELIINETVPNRFSPKSPDKAHLNLHINSLELGDSAVYFCASSQQGTQPQHFGDGTRLSIL.